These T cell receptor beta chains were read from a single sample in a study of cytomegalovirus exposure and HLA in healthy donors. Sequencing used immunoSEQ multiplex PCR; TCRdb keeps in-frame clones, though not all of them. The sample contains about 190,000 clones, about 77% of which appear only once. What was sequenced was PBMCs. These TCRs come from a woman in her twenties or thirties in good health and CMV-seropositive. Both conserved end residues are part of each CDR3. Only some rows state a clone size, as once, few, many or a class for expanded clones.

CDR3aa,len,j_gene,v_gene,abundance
CASKKTGSSYNSPLHF,16,TRBJ1-6,TRBV27,-
CSVTGTGHYEQYF,13,TRBJ2-7,TRBV29-1,-
CASSVGASGVGDTQYF,16,TRBJ2-3,TRBV9,-
CASRESLGTPGTHTGELFF,19,TRBJ2-2,TRBV10-2,once
CASSPHRGALNTEAFF,16,TRBJ1-1,TRBV28,-
CASSSSRDNFGNQPQHF,17,TRBJ1-5,TRBV11-2,few
CASSFLQAYNEQFF,14,TRBJ2-1,TRBV28,-
CASSLDGTSVYEQYF,15,TRBJ2-7,TRBV5-1,-
CASSAAGGTSTDTQYF,16,TRBJ2-3,TRBV9,-
CASSSRPEAEAFF,13,TRBJ1-1,TRBV7-6,-
CASRTRTSGSLNEQFF,16,TRBJ2-1,TRBV27,-
CASSYTGGNSYNEQFF,16,TRBJ2-1,TRBV6-5,few
CASSPTDEQFF,11,TRBJ2-1,TRBV7-9,-
CAGGSSPYEQYF,12,TRBJ2-7,TRBV2,once
CASQVGSYEQYF,12,TRBJ2-7,TRBV28,-
CASSYLAGETQYF,13,TRBJ2-5,TRBV19,-
CASSRQGAKYGYTF,14,TRBJ1-2,TRBV7-8,-
CASSLGPPGLSATQYF,16,TRBJ2-3,TRBV7-9,-
CASSKNRDRFTYEQYF,16,TRBJ2-7,TRBV7-9,-
CASSESRGRAYNEQFF,16,TRBJ2-1,TRBV2,-
CASSFETSGTYEQYF,15,TRBJ2-7,TRBV28,-
CATSSERGTYNEQFF,15,TRBJ2-1,TRBV15,-
CASSLEEGPYYGYTF,15,TRBJ1-2,TRBV27,-
CASSWTAGGEAKNIQYF,17,TRBJ2-4,TRBV7-9,-
CAISYRVDGTEAFF,14,TRBJ1-1,TRBV10-3,-
CASSFTLASQETQYF,15,TRBJ2-5,TRBV5-1,-
CASSLVEGPNQPQHF,15,TRBJ1-5,TRBV7-8,-
CASSHRGYEQYF,12,TRBJ2-7,TRBV7-8,-
CASRTSGSQETQYF,14,TRBJ2-5,TRBV7-9,-
CASSPDRAMAEAFF,14,TRBJ1-1,TRBV7-9,-
CATSRDAGTLLGGELFF,17,TRBJ2-2,TRBV15,-
CASSLETGGIGELFF,15,TRBJ2-2,TRBV7-9,-
CASSPSPDTQYF,12,TRBJ2-3,TRBV7-9,-